Below are 15 T cell receptor beta chains sequenced from a single sample in a study of beta chain features in type 1 diabetes. Reverse transcribing all isolated RNA meant expressed TCRB transcripts were sequenced. Sequencing used immunoSEQ multiplex PCR; TCRdb keeps in-frame clones, though not all of them. The table lists 220,000 or so clones, around 68% of them singletons. Sample: naive CD4+ T cells from blood. The receptors derive from a man aged 25 to 45 in good health.

The chain is built from TRBV25-1 and TRBJ2-3, with TRBD2 as a possible D gene (6 bases). The germline V gene has CDR1 MGHDK and CDR2 SYGVNS. The CDR3 covers 11 residues. V dropped 6 bases and J dropped 6 bases, with 7 bases sitting between them. The CDR3: CASSSGDTQYF. The DNA for the CDR3 is TGTGCCAGCAGCAGCGGGGATACGCAGTATTTT. The complete variable domain, with remaining parts taken from reference TRBV25-1 and TRBJ2-3, reads EADIYQTPRYLVIGTGKKITLECSQTMGHDKMYWYQQDPGMELHLIHYSYGVNSTEKGDLSSESTVSRIRTEHFPLTLESARPSHTSQYLCASSSGDTQYFGPGTRLTVL.

This chain connects TRBV5-1 to TRBJ2-3; D is undetermined. The CDR3 length is 14 residues. V dropped 4 bases and J dropped 0 bases, with 9 bases sitting between them. In germline, CDR1 is SGHRS, CDR2 YFSETQ. The CDR3 DNA reads TGCGCCAGCAGCCGGACGGCAAGCACAGATACGCAGTATTTT. This gives the protein CASSRTASTDTQYF.

V gene TRBV9 combines with J gene TRBJ1-2, with D unresolved. The ends were cut back, 0 bases at V and 3 bases at J, with 9 bases in the middle. Germline V gene data show CDR1 as SGDLS and CDR2 as YYNGEE. The CDR3 consists of 14 residues. DNA for the CDR3: TGTGCCAGCAGCGTAGGCCGGCCAGACTATGGCTACACCTTC. Translation gives CASSVGRPDYGYTF.

The chain links TRBV27 to TRBJ2-6; D not resolved. Trimming removed 2 bases at V and 1 base at J, with 6 bases between. The germline gives CDR1 MNHEY, CDR2 SMNVEV (reference sequence). CDR3 length: 15 amino acids. CDR3 protein: CASSLVRSGANVLTF. CDR3 DNA: TGTGCCAGCAGTTTAGTCCGGTCTGGGGCCAACGTCCTGACTTTC.

The CDR3 coding sequence is TGCGCCAGCAGGGCAACCTACGAGCAGTACTTC. Translated, it gives CASRATYEQYF. The J gene is TRBJ2-7, the V gene TRBV10-2; D ambiguous. The length of the CDR3 is 11 residues. Germline lookup yields CDR1 WSHSY and CDR2 SAAADI. Between the trimmed V and J ends, which lost 6 bases and 2 bases, there was a span of 5 bases.

This chain links TRBV7-9 with TRBJ2-3, with 8 positions matching TRBD1. Germline V gene lookup returns CDR1 SEHNR and CDR2 FQNEAQ (reference sequence). CDR3 length: 16 residues. Germline trimming cut 6 bases from V and 3 bases from J; bases unmatched to any gene: 11. The CDR3 sequence: CASRRPGQGRTDTQYF. The DNA for the CDR3 is TGTGCCAGCAGGCGACCCGGACAGGGTCGGACAGATACGCAGTATTTT.

This chain links TRBV25-1 with TRBJ2-3; D remains unclear. The CDR3 has 13 amino acids. Germline V gene data show CDR1 as MGHDK and CDR2 as SYGVNS. V was cut by 1 base and J by 6 bases, with 8 bases left in between. The CDR3 bases are TGTGCCAGCAGTGAATCGTTTGGGGATACGCAGTATTTT. Its translation: CASSESFGDTQYF.

The chain recombines TRBV9 with TRBJ2-5, with no clear D. Germline CDR1 is SGDLS and CDR2 is YYNGEE. V gave up 0 bases and J gave up 0 bases, with 9 bases separating them. The CDR3 is 15 residues long. The CDR3 sequence is CASSVGATYQETQYF. The DNA for the CDR3 is TGTGCCAGCAGCGTAGGGGCTACGTACCAAGAGACCCAGTACTTC.

This chain connects TRBV7-2 to TRBJ2-5, with 11 bases that match TRBD2. The CDR3 totals 16 residues. J was trimmed by 4 bases and V by 3 bases; bases with no gene match: 7. From germline, CDR1 is SGHTA and CDR2 FQGNSA. CDR3 nucleotides: TGTGCCAGCAGCTTGTTTACTAGCGGGAGAACAGAGACCCAGTACTTC. This encodes CASSLFTSGRTETQYF.

The V call is TRBV7-2, the J call TRBJ2-1, with D possibly TRBD2 on 6 matching bases. The V gene's germline CDR1 is SGHTA and CDR2 FQGNSA. CDR3 length equals 15 residues. Trimming pared 5 bases from V and 1 base from J, leaving 12 bases between. CDR3 sequence: CASSPSTSSYNEQFF. The CDR3 bases are TGTGCCAGCAGCCCCTCGACTAGTTCCTACAATGAGCAGTTCTTC. Filled out from reference TRBV7-2 and TRBJ2-1, the complete variable domain reads GAGVSQSPSNKVTEKGKDVELRCDPISGHTALYWYRQSLGQGLEFLIYFQGNSAPDKSGLPSDRFSAERTGGSVSTLTIQRTQQEDSAVYLCASSPSTSSYNEQFFGPGTRLTVL.

CDR3 coding DNA: TGTGCCAGCAGAGTAGAAACTAGCGGGTACTACAATGAGCAGTTCTTC. Encoded protein: CASRVETSGYYNEQFF. This chain connects TRBV5-6 to TRBJ2-1, with 9 bases identical to TRBD2. The CDR3 is 16 residues long. Germline values: CDR1 SGHDT, CDR2 YYEEEE. The V gene end was trimmed by 5 bases and the J gene end by 3 bases; junction bases not matched to a gene: 9.

The V gene is TRBV2, the J gene TRBJ1-1; TRBD1 agrees at 7 bases. V gave up 5 bases and J gave up 4 bases; unmatched junction bases: 4. Looked up from germline, CDR1 is SNHLY and CDR2 is FYNNEI. The CDR3 consists of 13 residues. In DNA form, the CDR3 reads TGTGCCAGCAGTCCCTCAGGGGGCACTGAAGCTTTCTTT. Translating gives CASSPSGGTEAFF.

This chain joins TRBV11-2 and TRBJ2-3; D is uncertain. The V end was cut by 1 base, the J end by 4 bases, with 3 bases between. CDR3 size: 12 residues. The germline V gene encodes CDR1 SGHAT and CDR2 FQNNGV. This CDR3 reads CASSLVADTQYF. In DNA, the CDR3 is TGTGCCAGCAGCTTAGTGGCAGATACGCAGTATTTT.

The CDR3, as DNA: TGTGCCAGCATTACAGACGCCAAGGAGACCCAGTACTTC. Its translation is CASITDAKETQYF. The rearrangement uses TRBV21-1 and TRBJ2-5; the table calls TRBD1, which could not be checked here. TRBV21-1 is a known pseudogene. This CDR3 has 13 amino acids.

The rearrangement joins TRBV11-2 to TRBJ1-2, with no clear D. This CDR3 contains 14 residues. The V end was cut by 4 bases, the J end by 5 bases, with 14 bases between. The germline CDR1 and CDR2 sequences are SGHAT and FQNNGV. CDR3 nucleotide sequence: TGTGCCAGCAGCTCTTTCGACGGATTATATGGCTACACCTTC. This gives the protein CASSSFDGLYGYTF.